Below are 10 T cell receptor beta chains sequenced from a single sample in a study of graft-versus-host responses after intestinal transplantation. Clones were read by immunoSEQ multiplex PCR, and TCRdb kept only the in-frame ones, dropping some. Of 20,000 or so clones detected, around nine tenths appear once; the ten largest clones hold 1.5% to 2.5%. The material was PBMCs, obtained less than 400 days after transplant. The receptors shown here come from a human patient who received an intestinal transplant, so some T cells may come from the graft donor.

This clone was detected only once. The chain is built from TRBV28 and TRBJ2-2, with 8 positions matching TRBD1. This CDR3 is built from 15 residues. Trimming cost V 9 bases and J 0 bases; bases outside gene matches: 6. Germline V gene sequence: CDR1 MDHEN, CDR2 SYDVKM. This chain's CDR3 is CASGQGGSNTGELFF. CDR3 coding DNA: TGTGCCAGTGGACAGGGCGGCTCGAACACCGGGGAGCTGTTTTTT.

The chain carries TRBV6-8 and TRBJ1-4; TRBD1 might be the D (5 bases). From germline, CDR1 is MNHGY and CDR2 SAAAGT. The CDR3 covers 13 residues. V lost 5 bases, J lost 8 bases, and 12 bases lay in between. The CDR3 loop is CASSGSRVEKLFF. The CDR3 coding sequence is TGTGCCAGCAGTGGATCCAGGGTCGAAAAACTGTTTTTT.

This chain connects TRBV7-9 to TRBJ1-2; D remains unclear. Germline V CDR1 and CDR2: SEHNR, FQNEAQ (reference sequence). This CDR3 comprises 14 residues. Trimming removed 2 bases from V and 0 bases from J, with 7 bases in between. The DNA of the CDR3 is TGTGCCAGCAGCTTAATAGGGACTAACTATGGCTACACCTTC. It codes for CASSLIGTNYGYTF.

This rearrangement joins TRBV5-4 to TRBJ2-7; 10 positions agree with TRBD1. CDR3 size: 16 residues. Germline V lookup: CDR1 SGHNT, CDR2 YYREEE (reference sequence). J was trimmed by 3 bases and V by 2 bases; bases with no gene match: 8. CDR3 residues: CASSFQIRDRGYEQYF. The CDR3 DNA is TGTGCCAGCAGCTTTCAGATCCGGGACAGGGGCTACGAGCAGTACTTC.

This sequence joins TRBV12-5 and TRBJ2-5; 14 bases are shared with TRBD2. This CDR3 is 18 amino acids long. Trimming at V came to 7 bases and at J to 1 base, leaving 11 bases not matched to a gene. From germline, CDR1 is LGHNT and CDR2 FRNRAP. The CDR3 DNA is TGTGCTAGTGCCCGACAGGGACTAGCGGGAGAGGGCCAAGAGACCCAGTACTTC. Its protein is CASARQGLAGEGQETQYF.

The chain carries TRBV7-9 and TRBJ2-1, with TRBD2 as a possible D gene (5 bases). This CDR3 has 14 amino acids. Per germline, CDR1 SEHNR and CDR2 FQNEAQ (reference sequence). Trimming removed 5 bases from V and 2 bases from J, with 10 bases in between. DNA of the CDR3: TGTGCCAGCAGCCCCCGGGGAACCTACAATGAGCAGTTCTTC. It encodes CASSPRGTYNEQFF.

The V gene is TRBV4-2, the J gene TRBJ1-4; the D gene is possibly TRBD1 (5 bases). Deletions cut 2 bases from V and 8 bases from J, with 15 bases between. Germline V lookup: CDR1 LGHNA, CDR2 YNFKEQ. CDR3 length: 15 residues. The CDR3 sequence is CASSQIRDSGEKLFF. The CDR3 DNA sequence: TGTGCCAGCAGCCAAATCCGGGACTCAGGGGAAAAACTGTTTTTT.

Comment on this clone: The DNA is omitted, as the CDR3 cannot be located on it reliably, and the CDR3 follows TCRdb's listing. The rearrangement uses TRBV5-6 and TRBJ2-1; the D call of TRBD2 is as the table states it, not checked on the DNA. The CDR3 totals 16 residues, both ends included. CDR1 and CDR2 (germline): SGHDT, YYEEEE. CDR3 sequence reads: CASSSSSSGKGGEQFF.

The V gene is TRBV4-1, the J gene TRBJ2-2; weak D call: TRBD2 (5 bases). Trimming took 0 bases from V and 6 from J, leaving 14 bases between them. Germline CDR1 is MGHRA and CDR2 is YSYEKL. The CDR3 covers 16 residues. DNA of the CDR3: TGCGCCAGCAGCCAAGAGGGGAGTAGCTGGGCCGGGGAGCTGTTTTTT. This translates into CASSQEGSSWAGELFF.

The chain carries TRBV29-1 and TRBJ1-1; TRBD1 aligns across 7 bases. The germline V gene encodes CDR1 SQVTM and CDR2 ANQGSEA. CDR3 length: 12 residues. After removal of 6 bases from V and 5 bases from J, the junction contained 6 bases not matched to a gene. The CDR3 DNA reads as TGCAGCGTGCGACAGGGACGGACTGAAGCTTTCTTT. This gives the protein CSVRQGRTEAFF. Variable domain in full (rest from reference TRBV29-1 and TRBJ1-1): SAVISQKPSRDICQRGTSLTIQCQVDSQVTMMFWYRQQPGQSLTLIATANQGSEATYESGFVIDKFPISRPNLTFSTLTVSNMSPEDSSIYLCSVRQGRTEAFFGQGTRLTVV.